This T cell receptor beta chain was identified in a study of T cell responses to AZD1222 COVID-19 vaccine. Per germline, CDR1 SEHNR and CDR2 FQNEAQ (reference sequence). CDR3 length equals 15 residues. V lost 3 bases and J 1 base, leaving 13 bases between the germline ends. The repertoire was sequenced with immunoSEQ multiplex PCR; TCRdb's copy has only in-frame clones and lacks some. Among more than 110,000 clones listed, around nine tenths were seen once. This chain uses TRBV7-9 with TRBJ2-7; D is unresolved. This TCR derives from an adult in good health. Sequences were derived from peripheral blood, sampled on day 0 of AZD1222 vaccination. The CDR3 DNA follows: TGTGCCAGCAGCTTTACCGCCTCCGGATCCTACGAGCAGTACTTC. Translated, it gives CASSFTASGSYEQYF. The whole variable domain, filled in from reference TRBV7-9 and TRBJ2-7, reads DTGVSQNPRHKITKRGQNVTFRCDPISEHNRLYWYRQTLGQGPEFLTYFQNEAQLEKSRLLSDRFSAERPKGSFSTLEIQRTEQGDSAMYLCASSFTASGSYEQYFGPGTRLTVT.